This TCR beta chain was sequenced during a study of shared clonotypes between healthy human individuals. The CDR3 totals 15 residues. V lost 2 bases and J 0 bases, leaving 9 bases between the germline ends. In germline, CDR1 is SEHNR, CDR2 FQNEAQ (reference sequence). Deep-level settings were used for running the assay. Here immunoSEQ multiplex PCR was the method, and the copy in TCRdb shows in-frame clones only, minus some. This sample yields over a million clones, of which approximately 98% are seen a single time; 0.4% to 0.45% belongs to the top ten. Those who donated were healthy HIV-negative adults, with no recent acute infections or vaccinations reported.

V and J are TRBV7-9 and TRBJ2-3; D is possibly TRBD1 or TRBD2 (5 bases each). This TCR came from a man aged 25 to 40 in good health. The sequenced sample consisted of naive CD4+ T cells sorted from blood. Subset meaning: CD45RA+ positively selected. CDR3 nucleotides: TGTGCCAGCAGCTTAAGGGGCGGGAGCACAGATACGCAGTATTTT. It specifies CASSLRGGSTDTQYF.